In this sample, the clone carrying this T cell receptor (beta chain) turned up a few times. Expressed TCRB transcripts were sequenced because the isolated RNA had all been reverse transcribed beforehand. Naive, central memory and regulatory T cell samples yielded about 4 million reads on average. Here immunoSEQ multiplex PCR was the method, and the copy in TCRdb shows in-frame clones only, minus some. The sample lists 900,000 or so clones; about a sixth were seen once. This record comes from a study of beta chain features in type 1 diabetes. The overall study: Similarity in age, gender and cell yields was seen between patients and healthy donors.

Markers CD45RO/CCR7/CD25/CD127/CD95/CD27 served to sort CD4+ naive, central memory, regulatory and stem cell-like memory cells. The CDR3 is made up of 10 amino acids. The chain has TRBV21-1 and TRBJ2-7. TRBV21-1 is listed as a pseudogene. The sample consisted of naive CD4+ T cells from blood. The sequence was obtained from a woman younger than 35 in good health. In DNA, the CDR3 is TGTGCCAGCAGCATACCCGAGCAGTACTTC. It specifies CASSIPEQYF.